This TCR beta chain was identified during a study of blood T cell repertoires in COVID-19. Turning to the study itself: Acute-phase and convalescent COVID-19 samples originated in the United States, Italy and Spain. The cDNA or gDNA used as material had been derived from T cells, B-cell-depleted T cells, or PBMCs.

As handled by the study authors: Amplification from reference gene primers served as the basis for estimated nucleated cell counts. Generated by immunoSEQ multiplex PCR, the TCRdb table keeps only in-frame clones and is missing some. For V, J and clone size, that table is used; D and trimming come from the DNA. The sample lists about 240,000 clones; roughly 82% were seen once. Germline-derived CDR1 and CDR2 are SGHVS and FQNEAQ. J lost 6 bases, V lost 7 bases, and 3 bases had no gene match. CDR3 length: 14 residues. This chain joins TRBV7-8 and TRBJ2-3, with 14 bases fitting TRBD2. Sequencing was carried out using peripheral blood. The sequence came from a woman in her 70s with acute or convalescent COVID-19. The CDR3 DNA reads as TGTGCCAGCACGAGACTAGCGGGGGGGGATACGCAGTATTTT. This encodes CASTRLAGGDTQYF.